This T cell receptor beta chain was identified during a study of T cells in localized non-small cell lung cancer. The germline V gene has CDR1 MDHEN and CDR2 SYDVKM. CDR3 length equals 18 residues. V lost 8 bases, J lost 0 bases, and 15 bases stayed unmatched. In the case of this clone: What it binds is unknown.

The study, taken as a whole, reports: Patients showing higher blood T cell density tended to see longer overall survival. In adjacent lung, a median around 52 of the top 100 tumor clones were found. As only one tumor region underwent sequencing, heterogeneity remains possible. Among the tissues sampled, uninvolved adjacent lung had the highest T cell clonality, above tumor.

Produced via immunoSEQ multiplex PCR; TCRdb's table is partial and in-frame only. The sample consists of approximately 15,000 clones, more than 80% of them appearing once. This chain links TRBV28 with TRBJ2-1, with 8 bases identical to TRBD2. The specimen comprised peripheral blood, sampled before any cancer treatment. This TCR came from a female donor at least 60 years old with stage I squamous cell lung carcinoma. The CDR3 protein is CASRLSGKYISSYNEQFF. The CDR3 DNA reads TGTGCCAGCCGACTTAGCGGGAAGTACATTAGCTCCTACAATGAGCAGTTCTTC.